One T cell receptor beta chain is described in this entry. The table came from immunoSEQ multiplex PCR; TCRdb's copy has only in-frame clones and leaves some out. The table shows some 50,000 clones, with about 75% occurring only once. The data stem from a study of PD-1 blockade in classical Hodgkin lymphoma. The time point: cycle 4 day 1 (C4D1), after 5 to 7 weeks of nivolumab. All patients experienced relapse after autologous stem cell transplantation, and brentuximab vedotin exposure was variable. V shed 4 bases, J shed 5 bases, and the junction held 9 bases outside the gene matches. Germline CDR1 is SGHRS and CDR2 is YFSETQ. The CDR3 sequence is 15 residues long.

The TCR originated in a human donor with classical Hodgkin lymphoma. The sequencing here drew on peripheral blood mononuclear cells (PBMCs), taken before the fourth cycle of nivolumab. This chain uses TRBV5-1 with TRBJ2-1; 7 positions agree with TRBD1. The CDR3 loop is CASSPTDRENNEQFF. The CDR3 DNA reads as TGCGCCAGCAGCCCCACCGACAGGGAAAACAATGAGCAGTTCTTC.